Sequencing of this T cell receptor (beta chain) was carried out in a study of cytomegalovirus exposure and HLA in healthy donors. Study-wide results and limits: For presence/absence analyses, sequencing depth was assumed to be roughly uniform across donors.

A multiplex PCR was run with 60 Vbeta primers and 13 Jbeta primers. Repertoires were generated with immunoSEQ multiplex PCR, while TCRdb's copy carries only in-frame clones and drops some. The sample lists about 120,000 clones; about 80% were seen once. The CDR3 totals 12 residues. V was cut by 4 bases and J by 5 bases, with 6 bases left in between. CDR1 is SGDLS, CDR2 YYNGEE, per germline. Of note for this clone: The antigen is unknown.

The chain recombines TRBV9 with TRBJ2-2; D is unclear. The receptor was isolated from a woman in her thirties or forties in good health and CMV-seropositive. Specimen: PBMCs. The chain's CDR3 is CASSTRTGELFF. The CDR3 coding sequence is TGTGCCAGCAGCACGAGGACCGGGGAGCTGTTTTTT.